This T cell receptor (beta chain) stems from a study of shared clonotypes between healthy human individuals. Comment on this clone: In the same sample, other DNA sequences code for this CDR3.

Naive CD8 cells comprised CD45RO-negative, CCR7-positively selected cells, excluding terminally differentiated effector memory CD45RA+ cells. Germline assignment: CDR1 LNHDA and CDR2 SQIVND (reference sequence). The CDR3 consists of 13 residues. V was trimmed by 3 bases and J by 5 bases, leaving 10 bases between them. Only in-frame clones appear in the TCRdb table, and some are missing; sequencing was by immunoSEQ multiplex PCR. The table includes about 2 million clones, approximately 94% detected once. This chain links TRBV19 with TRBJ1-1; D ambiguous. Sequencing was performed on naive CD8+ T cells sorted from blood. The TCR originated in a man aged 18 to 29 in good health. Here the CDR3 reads CASSIGRGTEAFF. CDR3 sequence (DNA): TGTGCCAGTAGTATCGGACGTGGGACTGAAGCTTTCTTT. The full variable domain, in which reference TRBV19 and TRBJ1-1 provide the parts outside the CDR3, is DGGITQSPKYLFRKEGQNVTLSCEQNLNHDAMYWYRQDPGQGLRLIYYSQIVNDFQKGDIAEGYSVSREKKESFPLTVTSAQKNPTAFYLCASSIGRGTEAFFGQGTRLTVV.